Below, 27 T cell receptor beta chains from the same sample are listed, as sequenced in a study of T-cell memory formation after mild COVID-19 (dated by TCRdb to about 2021). Library generation was performed with 5' RACE. Sequencing used an Illumina NovaSeq 6000. The public reads were reanalyzed by TCRdb: fastp trimming at Q25, MiXCR alignment, in-frame beta chains only. A single entry per CDR3 protein holds the most common genes and DNA from its merged rows. The sample table holds 250,000 to 400,000 distinct CDR3 sequences, of which 13% to 15% were seen once. In total, the top ten clones hold roughly 23% of the sample. What was sequenced was PBMCs or a T cell subset sorted from them (not recorded which). These receptors all stem from a man aged 18 to 30 who had mild COVID-19 (a few samples of this study predate the infection). The sample titles of this study are shuffled in the database, so cell type and time point are left out; the donor was told from shared clones.

This clonotype has a handful of counts. The chain couples TRBV15 to TRBJ1-5, with 10 bases aligning to TRBD1. The CDR3 runs 17 residues. Germline lookup yields CDR1 LNHNV and CDR2 YYDKDF (reference sequence). Trimming removed 0 bases from V and 2 bases from J; junction bases left unmatched: 4. CDR3 nucleotide sequence: TGTGCCACCAGCAGAGAGGCCGGGACAGGGGGCAATCAGCCCCAGCATTTT. The encoded protein is CATSREAGTGGNQPQHF.

The chain uses TRBV6-5 and TRBJ1-1; perhaps TRBD1 as D (5 bases). Germline lookup yields CDR1 MNHEY and CDR2 SVGAGI. V was cut by 4 bases and J by 4 bases, with 16 bases left in between. The CDR3 totals 15 residues. CDR3 sequence (DNA): TGTGCCAGCAGTTTCTACAGGCTGGAGGGCACTGAAGCTTTCTTT. Translation gives CASSFYRLEGTEAFF.

This clonotype was seen only a few times. The genes are TRBV19 and TRBJ2-3, with 10 bases aligning to TRBD2. The CDR3 length is 15 residues. The J segment lost 6 bases and the V segment lost 6 bases, leaving 9 bases of the junction unmatched. Per germline, CDR1 LNHDA and CDR2 SQIVND (reference sequence). The DNA of the CDR3 is TGTGCCAGTAGCCCTAGCGGGGGAAGTTTGGATACGCAGTATTTT. Translation gives CASSPSGGSLDTQYF.

This clonotype was detected only once. The rearrangement links TRBV5-1 to TRBJ2-7, with TRBD2 matching 8 bases. V was pared by 5 bases and J by 0 bases, with 4 bases of the junction left unmatched. The CDR3 has 14 residues. Germline values: CDR1 SGHRS, CDR2 YFSETQ. The CDR3 region is CASSSGESSYEQYV. CDR3 nucleotides: TGCGCCAGCAGTAGCGGGGAGAGCTCCTACGAGCAGTACGTC.

This clonotype was detected only a few times. The chain joins TRBV5-4 to TRBJ2-5; TRBD2 agrees at 7 bases. The junction had 4 bases not matched to a gene; V was cut back by 1 base and J by 7 bases. Germline values: CDR1 SGHNT, CDR2 YYREEE (reference sequence). The CDR3 has 13 amino acids. The CDR3 DNA reads as TGTGCCAGCAGCTTGCTAGCGGCGGCGACCCAGTACTTC. As protein: CASSLLAAATQYF.

This clonotype has ten or more counts. The J gene is TRBJ2-7, the V gene TRBV4-3, with D unresolved. This CDR3 spans 16 amino acids. The germline V gene has CDR1 LGHNA and CDR2 YSLEER. Trimming stripped 4 bases from V and 7 bases from J, with 23 bases between. The CDR3: CASSPYPTAPVREQYF. CDR3 coding DNA: TGCGCCAGCAGCCCCTACCCCACAGCCCCGGTCCGTGAGCAGTACTTC.

The sample holds a few counts of this clonotype. The chain uses TRBV7-2 and TRBJ2-7, with 10 nucleotides matching TRBD1. The CDR3 covers 15 residues. V lost 3 bases and J lost 2; bases outside the gene matches: 4. Per germline, CDR1 SGHTA and CDR2 FQGNSA. The CDR3: CASSFLGTGAYEQYF. The CDR3 region has the DNA TGTGCCAGCAGCTTTCTGGGGACAGGGGCCTACGAGCAGTACTTC.

The gene calls are TRBV18 and TRBJ2-3; TRBD2 matches at 9 bases. The CDR3 is 15 amino acids. Germline V lookup: CDR1 KGHSH, CDR2 LQKENI. V gave up 6 bases and J gave up 5 bases; unmatched junction bases: 9. CDR3 amino acids: CASSPSASGEDTQYF. In DNA form, the CDR3 reads TGTGCCAGCTCTCCCTCTGCTAGCGGGGAAGATACGCAGTATTTT. Filled out from reference TRBV18 and TRBJ2-3, the complete variable domain reads NAGVMQNPRHLVRRRGQEARLRCSPMKGHSHVYWYRQLPEEGLKFMVYLQKENIIDESGMPKERFSAEFPKEGPSILRIQQVVRGDSAAYFCASSPSASGEDTQYFGPGTRLTVL.

This clonotype was detected a few times. This chain joins TRBV5-1 and TRBJ2-3; TRBD1 is a possible D gene (5 bases). The V end was cut by 4 bases, the J end by 3 bases, with 9 bases between. Germline lookup yields CDR1 SGHRS and CDR2 YFSETQ. The CDR3 runs to 13 residues. The CDR3 loop reads CASSAGFTDTQYF. The DNA for the CDR3 is TGCGCCAGCAGCGCAGGGTTTACAGATACGCAGTATTTT. Full variable domain (rest looked up from reference TRBV5-1 and TRBJ2-3): KAGVTQTPRYLIKTRGQQVTLSCSPISGHRSVSWYQQTPGQGLQFLFEYFSETQRNKGNFPGRFSGRQFSNSRSEMNVSTLELGDSALYLCASSAGFTDTQYFGPGTRLTVL.

The V call is TRBV15, the J call TRBJ1-5; TRBD1 might be the D (5 bases). From germline, CDR1 is LNHNV and CDR2 YYDKDF (reference sequence). V was trimmed by 1 base and J by 9 bases, leaving 7 bases between them. The length of the CDR3 is 12 residues. CDR3 in amino acids: CATSRGGRPQHF. DNA for the CDR3: TGTGCCACCAGCAGAGGGGGACGGCCCCAGCATTTT.

J is TRBJ2-1 and V is TRBV5-1; D perhaps matches TRBD2 (5 bases). CDR1 and CDR2 from the germline V gene are SGHRS and YFSETQ. The CDR3 loop spans 15 amino acids. V lost 0 bases, J lost 7 bases, and 14 bases lay in between. The CDR3 nucleotides are TGCGCCAGCAGCTTGGGTCCAAGCGGTGCGAATGAGCAGTTCTTC. Protein sequence: CASSLGPSGANEQFF.

This clonotype was detected a few times. The J gene is TRBJ2-7, the V gene TRBV11-2; 7 bases match TRBD1. CDR1 and CDR2 (germline): SGHAT, FQNNGV. The CDR3 sequence is 14 residues long. The junction had 6 bases not matched to a gene; V was cut back by 5 bases and J by 2 bases. The CDR3 protein is CASSPGGGTYEQYF. CDR3 nucleotide sequence: TGTGCCAGCAGCCCAGGGGGTGGCACCTACGAGCAGTACTTC.

V is TRBV4-1 and J is TRBJ1-6, with 7 bases lining up with TRBD1. Trimming at V came to 1 base and at J to 10 bases, leaving 7 bases not matched to a gene. Germline assignment: CDR1 MGHRA and CDR2 YSYEKL. This CDR3 contains 15 residues. The CDR3 DNA is TGCGCCAGCAGCCAAGGGACAGGCATGCGGTCACCCCTCCACTTT. Protein sequence: CASSQGTGMRSPLHF.

This clonotype was picked up many times. The chain links TRBV29-1 to TRBJ1-2, with 12 positions matching TRBD1. This CDR3 has 13 amino acids. The germline V gene has CDR1 SQVTM and CDR2 ANQGSEA. V dropped 4 bases and J dropped 6; count of bases not matched to a gene: 3. CDR3 bases: TGCAGCGTTGCGGGACAGGGGGCTGATGGCTACACCTTC. The encoded protein is CSVAGQGADGYTF.

The rearrangement uses TRBV6-5 and TRBJ1-2; tentative D call: TRBD1 (5 bases). The germline V gene encodes CDR1 MNHEY and CDR2 SVGAGI. The CDR3 sequence is 13 residues long. Trimming pared 10 bases from V and 2 bases from J, leaving 14 bases between. CDR3 coding DNA: TGTGCCACCCACCCGGGGCAAAACTATGGCTACACCTTC. This encodes CATHPGQNYGYTF.

V usage is TRBV11-2 and J usage is TRBJ2-1; the D gene is possibly TRBD2 (6 bases). This CDR3 has 11 amino acids. From germline, CDR1 is SGHAT and CDR2 FQNNGV. V was shortened by 6 bases and J by 14 bases, with 14 bases between the two germline ends. The CDR3 is CASSSGGYKFF. DNA of the CDR3: TGTGCCAGCAGTTCCGGGGGTTATAAGTTCTTC.

This clonotype turned up a few times. The gene calls are TRBV6-5 and TRBJ1-4; possibly TRBD1 for D (5 bases). This CDR3 spans 14 amino acids. V lost 3 bases and J 4 bases, leaving 9 bases between the germline ends. In germline, CDR1 is MNHEY, CDR2 SVGAGI. This chain's CDR3 is CASSYSTDNEKLFF. The CDR3 DNA sequence: TGTGCCAGCAGTTATTCGACAGATAATGAAAAACTGTTTTTT.

This chain uses TRBV4-2 with TRBJ1-2; D gene ambiguous. Germline CDR1 reads LGHNA; CDR2 reads YNFKEQ. V was trimmed by 0 bases and J by 0 bases, leaving 11 bases between them. The CDR3 sequence is 16 residues long. CDR3 region: CASSQDKAAPNYGYTF. The CDR3, as DNA: TGTGCCAGCAGCCAAGATAAAGCAGCTCCTAACTATGGCTACACCTTC.

V and J are TRBV4-2 and TRBJ1-3; TRBD1 matches at 7 bases. Germline CDR1 is LGHNA and CDR2 is YNFKEQ. This CDR3 has 18 residues. The V and J ends lost 1 base and 7 bases, in that order; junction bases with no gene match: 16. The chain's CDR3 is CASSQGVARGNSQNTIYF. DNA for the CDR3: TGTGCCAGCAGCCAAGGGGTCGCCAGGGGGAACAGCCAGAACACCATATATTTT.

This clonotype has at least ten counts. The chain has TRBV5-6 and TRBJ2-5, with D perhaps matching TRBD1 or TRBD2 (5 bases each). The V end was cut by 4 bases, the J end by 4 bases, with 17 bases between. The CDR3 length is 15 residues. CDR1 and CDR2 (germline): SGHDT, YYEEEE. Written as DNA, the CDR3 is TGTGCCAGCAGCCCGGGTACGGGGCGGGCAGAGACCCAGTACTTC. As protein: CASSPGTGRAETQYF. Filled out from reference TRBV5-6 and TRBJ2-5, the complete variable domain reads DAGVTQSPTHLIKTRGQQVTLRCSPKSGHDTVSWYQQALGQGPQFIFQYYEEEERQRGNFPDRFSGHQFPNYSSELNVNALLLGDSALYLCASSPGTGRAETQYFGPGTRLLVL.

This clonotype was counted a few times. This chain joins TRBV6-5 and TRBJ1-1, with D maybe TRBD1 (6 bases). This CDR3 has 15 residues. The ends were cut back, 5 bases at V and 1 base at J, with 14 bases in the middle. The germline V gene has CDR1 MNHEY and CDR2 SVGAGI. The CDR3 sequence: CASSPVGRGNTEAFF. CDR3 bases: TGTGCCAGCAGTCCAGTGGGCAGGGGGAACACTGAAGCTTTCTTT.

The J gene is TRBJ1-5, the V gene TRBV20-1, with a possible D match to TRBD1 (6 bases). Trimming removed 2 bases from V and 6 bases from J, with 29 bases in between. Per germline, CDR1 DFQATT and CDR2 SNEGSKA (reference sequence). This CDR3 has 19 amino acids. The CDR3 coding sequence is TGCAGTGCTAGACCACGAGGGGGTTTAGAGGCGCTACTTGCTCAGCCCCAGCATTTT. Protein sequence: CSARPRGGLEALLAQPQHF.

This clonotype was recorded a few times. The genes are TRBV6-5 and TRBJ1-5, with a weak D call TRBD1 (6 bases). The V gene's germline CDR1 is MNHEY and CDR2 SVGAGI. The CDR3 runs 14 residues. V gave up 6 bases and J gave up 7 bases, with 16 bases separating them. The CDR3 nucleotides are TGTGCCAGCAGCAGCCAGGGGTTCCAACAGCCCCAGCATTTT. Translated, it gives CASSSQGFQQPQHF.

This chain uses TRBV7-3 with TRBJ1-2; TRBD1 matches at 12 bases. V shed 5 bases and J 9 bases; nucleotides not matched to a gene: 4. This CDR3 has 13 residues. Germline V CDR1 and CDR2: SGHTA, FQGTGA. CDR3 loop: CASSPGTGGSYTF. The CDR3 DNA reads as TGTGCCAGCAGCCCCGGGACAGGGGGCAGCTACACCTTC.

The V and J genes are TRBV15 and TRBJ1-5; D uncertain. Per the germline V gene, CDR1 is LNHNV and CDR2 is YYDKDF (reference sequence). The germline V and J ends were trimmed by 3 bases and 1 base, with 4 bases remaining between them. The length of the CDR3 is 13 residues. This CDR3 is CATSSVSNQPQHF. CDR3 in DNA: TGTGCCACCAGCAGCGTGAGCAATCAGCCCCAGCATTTT.

This clonotype was detected a few times. The chain joins TRBV10-3 to TRBJ2-2; TRBD1 might be the D (6 bases). CDR1 and CDR2 from the germline V gene are ENHRY and SYGVKD. CDR3 length equals 17 residues. The V gene lost 6 bases and the J gene lost 0 bases, with 17 bases spanning the gap. DNA for the CDR3: TGTGCCATCAGGCCCGCTGCAGGGGATGCGAACACCGGGGAGCTGTTTTTT. This gives the protein CAIRPAAGDANTGELFF.

This clonotype showed up just a few times. The chain joins TRBV7-2 to TRBJ1-1, with D tentatively TRBD1 (5 bases). This CDR3 is built from 13 residues. Germline CDR1 and CDR2: SGHTA and FQGNSA. Between the trimmed V and J ends, which lost 5 bases and 10 bases, there was a span of 17 bases. The CDR3 spells CASSGRGGRAAFF. CDR3 sequence (DNA): TGTGCCAGCAGCGGACGTGGGGGACGGGCAGCTTTCTTT.